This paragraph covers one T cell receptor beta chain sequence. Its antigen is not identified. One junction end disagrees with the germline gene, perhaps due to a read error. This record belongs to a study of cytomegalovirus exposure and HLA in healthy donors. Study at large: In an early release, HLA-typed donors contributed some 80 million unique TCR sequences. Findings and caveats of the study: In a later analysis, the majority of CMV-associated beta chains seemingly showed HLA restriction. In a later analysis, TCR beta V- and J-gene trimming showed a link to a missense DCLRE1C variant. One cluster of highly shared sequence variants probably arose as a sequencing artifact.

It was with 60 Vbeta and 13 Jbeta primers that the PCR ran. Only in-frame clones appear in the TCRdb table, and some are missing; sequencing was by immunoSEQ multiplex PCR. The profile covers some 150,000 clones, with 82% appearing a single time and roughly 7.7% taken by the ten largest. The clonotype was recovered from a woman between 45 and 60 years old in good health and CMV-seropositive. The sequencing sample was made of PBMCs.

The CDR3 is CASSQTAGSPDTQYF. CDR3 DNA sequence: TGTGCTAGCAGCCAGACAGCGGGATCCCCAGATACGCAGTATTTT. The chain couples TRBV7-7 to TRBJ2-3, with 7 nucleotides matching TRBD2. This CDR3 has 15 residues. The germline V gene encodes CDR1 SSHAT and CDR2 FNYEAQ (reference sequence).